Below are 18 T cell receptor beta chains sequenced from a single sample in a study of T cell responses to AZD1222 COVID-19 vaccine. This table comes from immunoSEQ multiplex PCR, and its TCRdb copy is limited to in-frame clones, with some not included. The table records more than 150,000 clones, more than 70% of them present only once. The starting material was peripheral blood, obtained 28 days after the second AZD1222 dose. The source of these receptors is an adult who received the AZD1222 COVID-19 vaccine.

The gene calls are TRBV5-4 and TRBJ2-7, with D possibly matching TRBD2 (5 bases). The CDR3 runs 17 residues. V lost 0 bases, J lost 0 bases, and 16 bases lay in between. Germline V gene sequence: CDR1 SGHNT, CDR2 YYREEE (reference sequence). This CDR3 reads CASSLDPGGLSSYEQYF. CDR3 DNA: TGTGCCAGCAGCTTGGATCCAGGAGGTTTGAGCTCCTACGAGCAGTACTTC.

This chain connects TRBV6-5 to TRBJ2-3, with D perhaps matching TRBD1 (5 bases). This CDR3 region has 12 residues. Looked up from germline, CDR1 is MNHEY and CDR2 is SVGAGI. The germline V and J ends were trimmed by 2 bases and 5 bases, with 5 bases remaining between them. In DNA form, the CDR3 reads TGTGCCAGCAGTTACAGGGGAGATACGCAGTATTTT. It encodes CASSYRGDTQYF.

V gene TRBV30 combines with J gene TRBJ1-3; D is unresolved. This CDR3 has 12 residues. Trimming cost V 1 base and J 6 bases, with 7 bases left between them. The V gene's germline CDR1 is GTSNPN and CDR2 SVGIG (reference sequence). CDR3 sequence (DNA): TGTGCCTGGAGTGATCAGGAAAACACCATATATTTT. Translated: CAWSDQENTIYF.

The rearrangement links TRBV7-9 to TRBJ2-7; 11 positions match TRBD1. The CDR3 totals 13 residues. Germline values: CDR1 SEHNR, CDR2 FQNEAQ (reference sequence). Losses at the gene ends were 6 bases for V and 6 bases for J; bases not matched to a gene: 4. The DNA for the CDR3 is TGTGCCAGCAGTGGACAGGGGGCAGCCGAGCAGTACTTC. Its translation is CASSGQGAAEQYF.

About this clone itself: The same CDR3 also results from other DNA sequences found in this sample. This chain links TRBV18 with TRBJ2-6; D remains ambiguous. The CDR3 loop spans 15 amino acids. V dropped 1 base and J dropped 1 base, with 5 bases sitting between them. CDR1 and CDR2 from the germline V gene are KGHSH and LQKENI. The CDR3, as DNA: TGTGCCAGCTCACCACAGAGTTCTGGGGCCAACGTCCTGACTTTC. It translates to CASSPQSSGANVLTF.

V and J are TRBV19 and TRBJ2-1; TRBD2 matches at 11 bases. This CDR3 comprises 15 residues. CDR1 LNHDA and CDR2 SQIVND come from the germline V gene (reference sequence). The V gene end was trimmed by 6 bases and the J gene end by 10 bases; junction bases not matched to a gene: 11. The CDR3 region is CASRLAGGPKEEQFF. The CDR3, as DNA: TGTGCCAGTAGATTAGCGGGAGGGCCCAAAGAAGAGCAGTTCTTC.

The chain combines TRBV7-2 with TRBJ2-1, with unresolved D. The CDR3 is 12 amino acids. Germline V gene sequence: CDR1 SGHTA, CDR2 FQGNSA. V gave up 5 bases and J gave up 5 bases, with 7 bases separating them. The CDR3 DNA sequence: TGTGCCAGCAGCCCCCCCCACAATGAGCAGTTCTTC. This codes for CASSPPHNEQFF.

The chain has TRBV7-2 and TRBJ1-2; D is unresolved. Trimming cost V 5 bases and J 4 bases, with 8 bases left between them. The CDR3 extends over 12 amino acids. CDR1 and CDR2 from the germline V gene are SGHTA and FQGNSA. The CDR3 nucleotides read TGTGCCAGCAGCGTTCTGGGCTATGGCTACACCTTC. This sequence encodes CASSVLGYGYTF.

This sequence joins TRBV27 and TRBJ1-1, with no clear D. Trimming removed 5 bases at V and 0 bases at J, with 16 bases between. Per germline, CDR1 MNHEY and CDR2 SMNVEV (reference sequence). This CDR3 has 16 amino acids. The CDR3 nucleotides read TGTGCCAGCAGTCGACTTAACAGAAACATGAACACTGAAGCTTTCTTT. As protein: CASSRLNRNMNTEAFF.

The rearrangement uses TRBV23-1 and TRBJ1-6; 7 bases agree with TRBD1. TRBV23-1 belongs to the ORF category, with a function that is uncertain. V was clipped by 7 bases and J by 8 bases; unmatched bases: 8. The CDR3 is made up of 14 amino acids. The CDR3 sequence: CASTDRVDDSPLHF. CDR3 coding DNA: TGCGCCAGCACAGACAGGGTTGATGATTCACCCCTCCACTTT.

The chain joins TRBV7-2 to TRBJ2-7; a possible D gene is TRBD2 (6 bases). The V end was cut by 2 bases, the J end by 0 bases, with 11 bases between. The germline V gene has CDR1 SGHTA and CDR2 FQGNSA. This CDR3 has 15 residues. CDR3 DNA sequence: TGTGCCAGCAGCTTATTAGCGGTGGTCTCCTACGAGCAGTACTTC. Protein product: CASSLLAVVSYEQYF.

The sample holds one count of this clone. This chain uses TRBV28 with TRBJ1-1; TRBD1 matches 8 bases. Germline CDR1 and CDR2: MDHEN and SYDVKM. Trimming cost V 6 bases and J 4 bases; bases outside gene matches: 4. The CDR3 has 13 residues. The CDR3 loop is CASSPGQGTEAFF. In DNA form, the CDR3 reads TGTGCCAGCAGCCCCGGACAGGGCACTGAAGCTTTCTTT.

The V gene is TRBV10-3, the J gene TRBJ1-5; D gene uncertain. Germline-derived CDR1 and CDR2 are ENHRY and SYGVKD. Trimming removed 8 bases from V and 4 bases from J, with 12 bases in between. This CDR3 contains 13 residues. CDR3 sequence: CAIGEIGNQPQHF. The CDR3 DNA sequence: TGTGCCATCGGGGAAATTGGGAATCAGCCCCAGCATTTT.

The chain combines TRBV30 with TRBJ2-7; D tentatively fits TRBD1 or TRBD2 (5 bases each). The germline CDR1 and CDR2 sequences are GTSNPN and SVGIG (reference sequence). V was cut by 4 bases and J by 4 bases, with 17 bases left in between. The CDR3 is made up of 14 amino acids. The CDR3 protein is CAWTPPGTAYEQYF. The CDR3, as DNA: TGTGCCTGGACCCCTCCCGGGACCGCGTACGAGCAGTACTTC.

This chain links TRBV7-2 with TRBJ1-5; D unresolved. CDR3 size: 15 residues. The V end was cut by 5 bases, the J end by 2 bases, with 13 bases between. Germline V CDR1 and CDR2: SGHTA, FQGNSA. The chain's CDR3 is CASSPLWVGNQPQHF. CDR3 bases: TGTGCCAGCAGCCCGTTGTGGGTTGGCAATCAGCCCCAGCATTTT.

This chain connects TRBV7-8 to TRBJ2-4; D may be TRBD1 (6 bases). Trimming took off 3 bases at V and 4 bases at J, with 7 bases between the two ends. CDR1 is SGHVS and CDR2 is FQNEAQ in the germline V gene. This CDR3 comprises 13 residues. The CDR3 loop is CASSFGQKNIQYF. The CDR3 bases are TGTGCCAGCAGCTTCGGACAGAAAAACATTCAGTACTTC.

This clone was observed a handful of times. Distinct nucleotide sequences in the sample also encode this CDR3. The chain combines TRBV5-1 with TRBJ1-1; D ambiguous. Per germline, CDR1 SGHRS and CDR2 YFSETQ. The ends were cut back, 4 bases at V and 1 base at J, with 11 bases in the middle. The CDR3 has 14 residues. The CDR3 protein is CASSLGRSNTEAFF. The CDR3 DNA follows: TGCGCCAGCAGCCTGGGCCGGTCGAACACTGAAGCTTTCTTT.

This chain joins TRBV7-9 and TRBJ1-1, with D maybe TRBD1 (5 bases). The CDR3 runs 15 residues. Deletions cut 6 bases from V and 5 bases from J, with 19 bases between. Germline V lookup: CDR1 SEHNR, CDR2 FQNEAQ (reference sequence). CDR3 sequence reads: CASRRGAGTGTEAFF. CDR3 DNA: TGTGCCAGCAGGCGCGGGGCCGGGACGGGGACTGAAGCTTTCTTT.